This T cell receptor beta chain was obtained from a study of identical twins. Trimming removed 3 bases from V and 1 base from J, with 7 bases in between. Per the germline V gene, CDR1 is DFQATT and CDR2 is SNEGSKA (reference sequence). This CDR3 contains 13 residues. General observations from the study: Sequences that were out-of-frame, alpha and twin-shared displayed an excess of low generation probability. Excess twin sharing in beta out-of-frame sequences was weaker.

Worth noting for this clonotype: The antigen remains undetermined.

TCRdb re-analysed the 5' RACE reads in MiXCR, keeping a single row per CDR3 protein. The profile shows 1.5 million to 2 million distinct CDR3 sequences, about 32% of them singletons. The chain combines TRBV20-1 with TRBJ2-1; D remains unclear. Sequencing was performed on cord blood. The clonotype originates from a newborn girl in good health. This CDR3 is CSASRQSYNEQFF. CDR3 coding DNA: TGCAGTGCTAGTCGTCAATCCTACAATGAGCAGTTCTTC.